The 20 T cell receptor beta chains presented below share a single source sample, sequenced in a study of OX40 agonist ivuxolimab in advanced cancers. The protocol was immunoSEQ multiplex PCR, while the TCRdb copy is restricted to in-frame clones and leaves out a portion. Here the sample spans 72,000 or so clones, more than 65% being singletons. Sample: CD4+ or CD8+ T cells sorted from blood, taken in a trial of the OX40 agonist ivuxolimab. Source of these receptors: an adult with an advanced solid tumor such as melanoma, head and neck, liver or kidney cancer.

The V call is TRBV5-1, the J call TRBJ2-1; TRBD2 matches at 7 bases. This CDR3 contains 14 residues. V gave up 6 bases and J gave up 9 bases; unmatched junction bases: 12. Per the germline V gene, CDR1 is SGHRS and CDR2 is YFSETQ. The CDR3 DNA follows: TGCGCCAGCACCAGCGGGATAATTCACGGTGAGCAGTTCTTC. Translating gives CASTSGIIHGEQFF.

The CDR3 spells CASSRIDTLRAYNEQFF. The CDR3 region has the DNA TGCGCCAGCAGCCGCATTGACACCCTCAGGGCCTACAATGAGCAGTTCTTC. The chain is built from TRBV5-1 and TRBJ2-1, with D possibly being TRBD1 (5 bases). V lost 4 bases to trimming and J lost 2 bases, with 19 bases between them. The CDR3 loop spans 17 amino acids. From germline, CDR1 is SGHRS and CDR2 YFSETQ.

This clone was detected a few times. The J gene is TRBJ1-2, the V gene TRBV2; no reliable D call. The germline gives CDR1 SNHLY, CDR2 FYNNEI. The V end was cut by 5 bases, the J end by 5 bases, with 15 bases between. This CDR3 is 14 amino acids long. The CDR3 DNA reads TGTGCCAGCAGTTTTTGGCCAGCCGATTATGGCTACACCTTC. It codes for CASSFWPADYGYTF.

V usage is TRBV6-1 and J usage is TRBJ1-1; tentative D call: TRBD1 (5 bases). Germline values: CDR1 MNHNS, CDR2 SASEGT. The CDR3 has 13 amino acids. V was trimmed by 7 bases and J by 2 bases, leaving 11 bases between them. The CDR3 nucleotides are TGTGCCAGCAAGGGGAATAGTAACACTGAAGCTTTCTTT. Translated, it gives CASKGNSNTEAFF.

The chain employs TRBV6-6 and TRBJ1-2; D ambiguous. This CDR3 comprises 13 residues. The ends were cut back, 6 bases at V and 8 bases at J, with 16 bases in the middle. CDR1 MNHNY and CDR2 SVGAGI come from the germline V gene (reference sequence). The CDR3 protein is CASSRLPGEGYTF. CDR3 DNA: TGTGCCAGCAGCCGACTGCCGGGAGAGGGCTACACCTTC.

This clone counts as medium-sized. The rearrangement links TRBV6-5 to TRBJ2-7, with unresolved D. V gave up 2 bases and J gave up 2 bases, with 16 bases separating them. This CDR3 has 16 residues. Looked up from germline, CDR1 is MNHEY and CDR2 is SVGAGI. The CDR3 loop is CASSYGGRGETYEQYF. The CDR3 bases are TGTGCCAGCAGTTACGGCGGTAGAGGAGAGACCTACGAGCAGTACTTC.

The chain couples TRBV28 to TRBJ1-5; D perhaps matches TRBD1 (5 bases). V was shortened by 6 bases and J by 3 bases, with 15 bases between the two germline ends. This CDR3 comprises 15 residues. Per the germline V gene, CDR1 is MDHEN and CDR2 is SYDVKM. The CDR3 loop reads CASRRGATINQPQHF. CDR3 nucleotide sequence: TGTGCCAGCAGGAGAGGGGCTACGATCAATCAGCCCCAGCATTTT.

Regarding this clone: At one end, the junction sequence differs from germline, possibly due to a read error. The CDR3 is CASSLVGREETQYF. The CDR3 DNA is TGTGCTAGCAGCTTAGTGGGAAGGGAAGAGACCCAGTACTTC. V and J are TRBV7-7 and TRBJ2-5; D uncertain. The CDR3 is made up of 14 amino acids. Germline V gives CDR1 SSHAT, CDR2 FNYEAQ (reference sequence).

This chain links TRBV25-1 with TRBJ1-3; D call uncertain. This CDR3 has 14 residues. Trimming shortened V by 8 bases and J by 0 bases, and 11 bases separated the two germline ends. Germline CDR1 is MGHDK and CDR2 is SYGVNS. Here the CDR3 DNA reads TGTGCCAGCCGCCACCAGTACTCTGGAAACACCATATATTTT. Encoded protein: CASRHQYSGNTIYF.

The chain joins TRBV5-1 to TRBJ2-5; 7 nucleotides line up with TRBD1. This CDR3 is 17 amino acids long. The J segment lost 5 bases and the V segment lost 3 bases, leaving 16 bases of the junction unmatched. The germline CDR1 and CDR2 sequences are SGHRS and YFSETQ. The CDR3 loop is CASSSGRQGSLRETQYF. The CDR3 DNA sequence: TGCGCCAGCAGCTCGGGCAGACAGGGTTCCCTCAGGGAGACCCAGTACTTC.

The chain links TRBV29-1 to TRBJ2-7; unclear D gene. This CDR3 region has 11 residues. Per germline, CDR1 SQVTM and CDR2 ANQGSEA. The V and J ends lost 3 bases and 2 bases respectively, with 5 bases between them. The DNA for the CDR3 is TGCAGCGTTGAGTGGGCCTACGAGCAGTACTTC. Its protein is CSVEWAYEQYF.

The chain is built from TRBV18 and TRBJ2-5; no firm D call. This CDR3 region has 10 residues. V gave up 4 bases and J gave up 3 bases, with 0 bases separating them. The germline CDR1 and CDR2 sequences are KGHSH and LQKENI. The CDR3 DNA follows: TGTGCCAGCTCACAAGAGACCCAGTACTTC. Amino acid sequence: CASSQETQYF. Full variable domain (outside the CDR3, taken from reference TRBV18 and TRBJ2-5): NAGVMQNPRHLVRRRGQEARLRCSPMKGHSHVYWYRQLPEEGLKFMVYLQKENIIDESGMPKERFSAEFPKEGPSILRIQQVVRGDSAAYFCASSQETQYFGPGTRLLVL.

In DNA form, the CDR3 reads TGTGCCAGCAGCACCTCGGGGGGGAATTACAATGAGCAGTTCTTC. Translated: CASSTSGGNYNEQFF. The J gene is TRBJ2-1, the V gene TRBV9, with TRBD2 identical over 8 bases. V dropped 4 bases and J dropped 4; count of bases not matched to a gene: 7. Germline CDR1 is SGDLS and CDR2 is YYNGEE. CDR3 length equals 15 residues.

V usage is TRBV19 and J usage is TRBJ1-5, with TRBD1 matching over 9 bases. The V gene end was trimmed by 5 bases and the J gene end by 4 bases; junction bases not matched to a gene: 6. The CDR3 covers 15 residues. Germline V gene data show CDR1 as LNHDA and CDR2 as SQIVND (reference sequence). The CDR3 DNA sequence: TGTGCCAGTAGTTCTTCCGGGACAGGGAATCAGCCCCAGCATTTT. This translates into CASSSSGTGNQPQHF.

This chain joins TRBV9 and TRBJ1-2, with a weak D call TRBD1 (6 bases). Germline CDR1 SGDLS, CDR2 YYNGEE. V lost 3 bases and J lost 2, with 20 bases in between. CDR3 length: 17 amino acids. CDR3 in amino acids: CASSGDTPGLSNYGYTF. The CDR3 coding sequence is TGTGCCAGCAGCGGGGACACGCCGGGACTTTCGAACTATGGCTACACCTTC. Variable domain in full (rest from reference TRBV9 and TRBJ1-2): DSGVTQTPKHLITATGQRVTLRCSPRSGDLSVYWYQQSLDQGLQFLIQYYNGEERAKGNILERFSAQQFPDLHSELNLSSLELGDSALYFCASSGDTPGLSNYGYTFGSGTRLTVV.

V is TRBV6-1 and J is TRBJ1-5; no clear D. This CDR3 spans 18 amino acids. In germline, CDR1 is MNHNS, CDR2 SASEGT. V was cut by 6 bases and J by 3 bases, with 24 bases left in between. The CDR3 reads CASSESEWEGPLNQPQHF. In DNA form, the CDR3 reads TGTGCCAGCAGCGAAAGCGAATGGGAAGGACCCCTCAATCAGCCCCAGCATTTT.

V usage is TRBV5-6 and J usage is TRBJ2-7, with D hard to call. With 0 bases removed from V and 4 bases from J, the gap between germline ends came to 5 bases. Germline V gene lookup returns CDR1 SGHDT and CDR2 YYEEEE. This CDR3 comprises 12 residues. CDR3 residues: CASSLAAYEQYF. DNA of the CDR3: TGTGCCAGCAGCTTGGCCGCGTACGAGCAGTACTTC.

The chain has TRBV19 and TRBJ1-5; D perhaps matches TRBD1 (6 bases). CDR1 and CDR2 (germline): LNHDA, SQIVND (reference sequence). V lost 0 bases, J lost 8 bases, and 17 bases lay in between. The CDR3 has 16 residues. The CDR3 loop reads CASSIEGGRMGKPQHF. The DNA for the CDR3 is TGTGCCAGTAGTATAGAGGGGGGCCGTATGGGGAAGCCCCAGCATTTT. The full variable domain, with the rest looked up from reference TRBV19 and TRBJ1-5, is DGGITQSPKYLFRKEGQNVTLSCEQNLNHDAMYWYRQDPGQGLRLIYYSQIVNDFQKGDIAEGYSVSREKKESFPLTVTSAQKNPTAFYLCASSIEGGRMGKPQHFGDGTRLSIL.

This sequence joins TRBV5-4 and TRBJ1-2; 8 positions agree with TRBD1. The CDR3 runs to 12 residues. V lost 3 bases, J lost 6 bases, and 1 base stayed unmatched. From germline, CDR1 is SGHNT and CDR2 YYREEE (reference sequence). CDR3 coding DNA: TGTGCCAGCAGCTCGACAGGGGATGGCTACACCTTC. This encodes CASSSTGDGYTF.

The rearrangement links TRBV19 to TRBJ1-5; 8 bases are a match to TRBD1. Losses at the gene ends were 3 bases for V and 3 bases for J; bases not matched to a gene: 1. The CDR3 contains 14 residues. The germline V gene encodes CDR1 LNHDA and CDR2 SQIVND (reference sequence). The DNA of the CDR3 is TGTGCCAGTAGTATGACAGGGGACAATCAGCCCCAGCATTTT. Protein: CASSMTGDNQPQHF.